The TCR beta chain described here comes from a study of PD-1 blockade in classical Hodgkin lymphoma. General study findings and limits: Reported baseline diversity: healthy donors highest, relapsed/refractory patients lowest.

Assay used: immunoSEQ multiplex PCR; TCRdb lists only in-frame clones, some missing. In the table there are 27,000 or so clones, over 60% of which are singletons. J lost 4 bases, V lost 6 bases, and 7 bases had no gene match. There are 14 residues in the CDR3. The germline gives CDR1 SNHLY, CDR2 FYNNEI. Specified time point: cycle 4 day 1 (C4D1), after 6 weeks of nivolumab. Every one of the patients relapsed after autologous stem cell transplantation (brentuximab vedotin exposure was variable). Complete response, partial response or progressive disease constituted the best response categories observed. Of note for this clone: Its antigen is unknown.

The source of this sequence is a human donor with classical Hodgkin lymphoma. The chain joins TRBV2 to TRBJ2-7; 9 nucleotides align to TRBD1. This specimen consisted of peripheral blood mononuclear cells (PBMCs), obtained before the fourth cycle of nivolumab. CDR3 region: CASRSGTGTYEQYF. The CDR3 nucleotides read TGTGCCAGCAGATCCGGGACAGGGACTTACGAGCAGTACTTC.